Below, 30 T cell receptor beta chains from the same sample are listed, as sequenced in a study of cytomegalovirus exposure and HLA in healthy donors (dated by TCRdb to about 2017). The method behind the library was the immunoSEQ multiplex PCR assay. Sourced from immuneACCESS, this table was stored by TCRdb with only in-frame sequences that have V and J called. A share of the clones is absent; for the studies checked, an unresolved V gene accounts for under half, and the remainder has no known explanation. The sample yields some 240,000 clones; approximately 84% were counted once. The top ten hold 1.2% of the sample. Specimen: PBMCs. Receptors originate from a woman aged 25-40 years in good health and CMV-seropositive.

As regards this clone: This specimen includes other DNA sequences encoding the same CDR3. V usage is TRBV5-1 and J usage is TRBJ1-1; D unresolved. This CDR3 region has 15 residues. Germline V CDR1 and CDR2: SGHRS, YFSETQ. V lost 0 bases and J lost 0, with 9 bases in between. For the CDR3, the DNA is TGCGCCAGCAGCTTGGAGCCACGGTTGAACACTGAAGCTTTCTTT. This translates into CASSLEPRLNTEAFF.

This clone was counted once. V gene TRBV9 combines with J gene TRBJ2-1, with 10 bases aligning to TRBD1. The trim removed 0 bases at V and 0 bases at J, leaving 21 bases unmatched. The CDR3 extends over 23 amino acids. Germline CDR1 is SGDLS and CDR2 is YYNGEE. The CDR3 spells CASSVGLSGTGVWLADSYNEQFF. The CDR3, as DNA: TGTGCCAGCAGCGTAGGTCTTTCCGGGACAGGGGTTTGGCTAGCGGACTCCTACAATGAGCAGTTCTTC.

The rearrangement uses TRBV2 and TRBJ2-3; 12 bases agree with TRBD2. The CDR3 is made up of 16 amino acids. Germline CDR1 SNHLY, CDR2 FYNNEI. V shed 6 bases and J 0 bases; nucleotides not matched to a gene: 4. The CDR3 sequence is CASRRGLAGSTDTQYF. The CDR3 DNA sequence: TGTGCCAGCAGAAGGGGACTAGCGGGCAGCACAGATACGCAGTATTTT. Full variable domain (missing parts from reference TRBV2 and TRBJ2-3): EPEVTQTPSHQVTQMGQEVILRCVPISNHLYFYWYRQILGQKVEFLVSFYNNEISEKSEIFDDQFSVERPDGSNFTLKIRSTKLEDSAMYFCASRRGLAGSTDTQYFGPGTRLTVL.

The CDR3 nucleotides read TGCGCCAGTAAATCCTGGGGGCTCGGGAACACTGAAGCTTTCTTT. This encodes CASKSWGLGNTEAFF. The chain couples TRBV5-1 to TRBJ1-1; TRBD1 is a possible D gene (6 bases). The CDR3 runs to 15 residues. Germline lookup yields CDR1 SGHRS and CDR2 YFSETQ. Between the trimmed V and J ends, which lost 8 bases and 1 base, there was a span of 18 bases.

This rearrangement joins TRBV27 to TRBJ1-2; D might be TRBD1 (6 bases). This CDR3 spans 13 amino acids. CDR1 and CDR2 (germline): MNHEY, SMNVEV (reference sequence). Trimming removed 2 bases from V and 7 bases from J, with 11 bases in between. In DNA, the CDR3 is TGTGCCAGCAGTTTAAAAGGGGGTGGTGGCTACACCTTC. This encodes CASSLKGGGGYTF.

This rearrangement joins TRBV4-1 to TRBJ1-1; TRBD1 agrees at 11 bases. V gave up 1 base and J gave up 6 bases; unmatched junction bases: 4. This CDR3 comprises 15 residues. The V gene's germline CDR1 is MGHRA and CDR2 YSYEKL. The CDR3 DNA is TGCGCCAGCAGCCAAGTTGGACAGGGGGCATCTGAAGCTTTCTTT. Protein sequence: CASSQVGQGASEAFF.

The CDR3 here is CASSVLGGSPGNTIYF. CDR3 DNA: TGTGCCAGCAGTGTCCTAGGGGGATCACCTGGAAACACCATATATTTT. V gene TRBV28 combines with J gene TRBJ1-3, with D possibly matching TRBD1 (6 bases). In germline, CDR1 is MDHEN, CDR2 SYDVKM. The CDR3 sequence is 16 residues long. V lost 5 bases, J lost 2 bases, and 16 bases lay in between.

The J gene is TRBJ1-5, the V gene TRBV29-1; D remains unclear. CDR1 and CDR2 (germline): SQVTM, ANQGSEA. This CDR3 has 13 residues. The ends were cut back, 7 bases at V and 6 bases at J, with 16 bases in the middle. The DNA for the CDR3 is TGCAGCGCTGGGGAGGGATTTACTCAGCCCCAGCATTTT. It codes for CSAGEGFTQPQHF.

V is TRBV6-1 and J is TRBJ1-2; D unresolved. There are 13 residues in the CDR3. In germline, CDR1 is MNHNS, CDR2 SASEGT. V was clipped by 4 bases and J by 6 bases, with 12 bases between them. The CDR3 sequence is CASSVSGYDGYTF. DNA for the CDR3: TGTGCCAGCAGTGTATCGGGTTACGATGGCTACACCTTC.

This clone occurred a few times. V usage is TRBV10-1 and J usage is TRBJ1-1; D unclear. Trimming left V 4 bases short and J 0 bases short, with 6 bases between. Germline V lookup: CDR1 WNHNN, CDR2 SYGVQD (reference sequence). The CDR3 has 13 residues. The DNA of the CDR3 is TGCGCCAGCAGTGTAGAAGTGAACACTGAAGCTTTCTTT. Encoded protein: CASSVEVNTEAFF.

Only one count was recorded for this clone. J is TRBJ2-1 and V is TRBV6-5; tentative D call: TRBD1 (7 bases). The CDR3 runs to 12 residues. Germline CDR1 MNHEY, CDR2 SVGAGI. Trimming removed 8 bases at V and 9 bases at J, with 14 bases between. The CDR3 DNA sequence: TGTGCCAGCGGAGCAGGGGGGATTGAGCAGTTCTTC. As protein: CASGAGGIEQFF.

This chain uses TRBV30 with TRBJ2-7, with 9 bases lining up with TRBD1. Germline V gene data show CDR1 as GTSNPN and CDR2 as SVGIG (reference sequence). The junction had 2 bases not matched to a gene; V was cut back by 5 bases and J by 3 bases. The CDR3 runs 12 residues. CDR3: CAWAGQGYEQYF. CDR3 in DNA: TGTGCCTGGGCGGGACAGGGCTACGAGCAGTACTTC. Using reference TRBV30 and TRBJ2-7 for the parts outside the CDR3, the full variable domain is SQTIHQWPATLVQPVGSPLSLECTVEGTSNPNLYWYRQAAGRGLQLLFYSVGIGQISSEVPQNLSASRPQDRQFILSSKKLLLSDSGFYLCAWAGQGYEQYFGPGTRLTVT.

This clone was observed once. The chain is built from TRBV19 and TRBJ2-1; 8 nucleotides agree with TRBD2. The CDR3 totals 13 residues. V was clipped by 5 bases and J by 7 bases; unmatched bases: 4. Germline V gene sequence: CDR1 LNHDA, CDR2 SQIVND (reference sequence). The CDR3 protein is CASSREGGNEQFF. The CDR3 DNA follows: TGTGCCAGTAGTCGGGAGGGTGGGAATGAGCAGTTCTTC.

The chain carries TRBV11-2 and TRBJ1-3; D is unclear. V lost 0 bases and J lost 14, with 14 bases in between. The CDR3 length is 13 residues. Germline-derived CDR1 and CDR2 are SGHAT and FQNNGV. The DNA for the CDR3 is TGTGCCAGCAGCTTAGACGGGAGTATAGGATTATATTTT. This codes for CASSLDGSIGLYF.

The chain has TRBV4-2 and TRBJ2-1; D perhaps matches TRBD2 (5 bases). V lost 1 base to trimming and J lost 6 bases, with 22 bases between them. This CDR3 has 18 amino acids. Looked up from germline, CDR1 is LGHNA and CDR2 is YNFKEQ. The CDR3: CASSQGAGYSLVSNEQFF. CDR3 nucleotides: TGTGCCAGCAGCCAAGGGGCGGGCTATTCATTGGTCTCCAATGAGCAGTTCTTC.

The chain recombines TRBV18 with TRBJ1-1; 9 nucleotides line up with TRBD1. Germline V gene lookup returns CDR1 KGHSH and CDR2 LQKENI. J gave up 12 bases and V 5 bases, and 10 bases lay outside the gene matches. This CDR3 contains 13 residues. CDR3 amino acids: CASSADQGQGSFF. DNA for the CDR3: TGTGCCAGCTCAGCCGATCAGGGACAGGGTTCTTTCTTT.

This CDR3 is CASSLAPNRQGSGKDGYTF. CDR3 DNA sequence: TGCGCCAGCAGCTTGGCACCAAACCGACAGGGGTCGGGAAAGGATGGCTACACCTTC. The chain couples TRBV5-1 to TRBJ1-2, with 8 nucleotides matching TRBD1. The CDR3 is made up of 19 amino acids. CDR1 and CDR2 from the germline V gene are SGHRS and YFSETQ. The ends lost 0 bases at V and 6 bases at J; junction bases unmatched: 19. The entire variable domain, with the rest obtained from reference TRBV5-1 and TRBJ1-2, is as follows: KAGVTQTPRYLIKTRGQQVTLSCSPISGHRSVSWYQQTPGQGLQFLFEYFSETQRNKGNFPGRFSGRQFSNSRSEMNVSTLELGDSALYLCASSLAPNRQGSGKDGYTFGSGTRLTVV.

This CDR3 reads CASSLGQGAGTGELFF. In nucleotides, the CDR3 is TGTGCCAGCAGCCTAGGACAGGGGGCGGGCACCGGGGAGCTGTTTTTT. V is TRBV7-2 and J is TRBJ2-2, with 11 bases lining up with TRBD1. J was trimmed by 4 bases and V by 5 bases; bases with no gene match: 6. Germline V gene data show CDR1 as SGHTA and CDR2 as FQGNSA. The CDR3 extends over 16 amino acids.

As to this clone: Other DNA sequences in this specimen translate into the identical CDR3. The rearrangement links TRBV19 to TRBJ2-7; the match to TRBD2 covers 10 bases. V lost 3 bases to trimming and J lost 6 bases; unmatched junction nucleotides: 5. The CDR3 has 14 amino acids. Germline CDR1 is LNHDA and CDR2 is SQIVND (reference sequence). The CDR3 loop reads CASSIGLAAGEQYF. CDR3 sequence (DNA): TGTGCCAGTAGTATCGGACTAGCGGCGGGCGAGCAGTACTTC.

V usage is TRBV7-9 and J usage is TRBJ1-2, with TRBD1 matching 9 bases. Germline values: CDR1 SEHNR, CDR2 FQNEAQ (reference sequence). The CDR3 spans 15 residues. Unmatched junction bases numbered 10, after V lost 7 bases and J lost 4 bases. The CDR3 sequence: CASTPRAGQGYGYTF. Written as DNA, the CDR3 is TGTGCCAGCACCCCCCGGGCGGGACAGGGCTATGGCTACACCTTC.

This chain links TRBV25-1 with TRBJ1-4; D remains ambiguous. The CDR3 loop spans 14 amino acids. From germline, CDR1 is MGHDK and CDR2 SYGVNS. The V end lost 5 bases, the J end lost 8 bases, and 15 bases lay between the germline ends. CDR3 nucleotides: TGTGCCAGCAGTCCCGGCGGGGTGAGAGAAAAACTGTTTTTT. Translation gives CASSPGGVREKLFF. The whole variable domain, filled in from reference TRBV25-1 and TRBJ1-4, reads EADIYQTPRYLVIGTGKKITLECSQTMGHDKMYWYQQDPGMELHLIHYSYGVNSTEKGDLSSESTVSRIRTEHFPLTLESARPSHTSQYLCASSPGGVREKLFFGSGTQLSVL.

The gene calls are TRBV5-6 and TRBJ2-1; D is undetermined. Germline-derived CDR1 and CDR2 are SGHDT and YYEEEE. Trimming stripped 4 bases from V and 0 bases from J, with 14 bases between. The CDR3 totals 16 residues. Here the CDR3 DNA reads TGTGCCAGCAGCCTATCAAGTACTTTCTCCTACAATGAGCAGTTCTTC. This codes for CASSLSSTFSYNEQFF. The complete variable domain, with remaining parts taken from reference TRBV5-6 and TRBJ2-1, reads DAGVTQSPTHLIKTRGQQVTLRCSPKSGHDTVSWYQQALGQGPQFIFQYYEEEERQRGNFPDRFSGHQFPNYSSELNVNALLLGDSALYLCASSLSSTFSYNEQFFGPGTRLTVL.

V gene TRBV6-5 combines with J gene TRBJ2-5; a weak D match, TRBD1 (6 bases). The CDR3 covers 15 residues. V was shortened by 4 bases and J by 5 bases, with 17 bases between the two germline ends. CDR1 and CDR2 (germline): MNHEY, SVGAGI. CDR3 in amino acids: CASSLEQGTMETQYF. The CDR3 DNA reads TGTGCCAGCAGTTTAGAGCAGGGGACGATGGAGACCCAGTACTTC.

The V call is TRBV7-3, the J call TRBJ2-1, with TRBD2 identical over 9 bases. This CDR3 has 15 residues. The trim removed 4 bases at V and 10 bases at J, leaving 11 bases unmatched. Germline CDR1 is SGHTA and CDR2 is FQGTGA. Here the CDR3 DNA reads TGTGCCAGCAGCTCCCGTCTAGCGGGACTGGGGGAGCAGTTCTTC. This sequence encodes CASSSRLAGLGEQFF.

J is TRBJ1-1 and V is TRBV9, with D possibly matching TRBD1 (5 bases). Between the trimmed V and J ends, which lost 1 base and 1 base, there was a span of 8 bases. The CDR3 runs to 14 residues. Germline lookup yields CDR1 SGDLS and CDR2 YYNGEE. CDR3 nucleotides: TGTGCCAGCAGCGTAAGCGGGACGAACACTGAAGCTTTCTTT. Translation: CASSVSGTNTEAFF.

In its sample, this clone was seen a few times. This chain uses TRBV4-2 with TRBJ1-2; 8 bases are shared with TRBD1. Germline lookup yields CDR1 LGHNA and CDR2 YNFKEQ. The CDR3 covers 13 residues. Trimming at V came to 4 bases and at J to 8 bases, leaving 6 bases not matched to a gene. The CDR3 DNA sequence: TGTGCCAGCAGCCTATCGCAGGGGGCAGGCTACACCTTC. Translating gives CASSLSQGAGYTF.

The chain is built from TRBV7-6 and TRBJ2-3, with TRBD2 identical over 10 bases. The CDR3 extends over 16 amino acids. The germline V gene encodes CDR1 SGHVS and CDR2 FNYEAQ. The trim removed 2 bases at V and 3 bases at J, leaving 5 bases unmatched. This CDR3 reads CASSLFGAGGTDTQYF. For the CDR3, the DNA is TGTGCCAGCAGCTTATTCGGAGCGGGAGGGACAGATACGCAGTATTTT.

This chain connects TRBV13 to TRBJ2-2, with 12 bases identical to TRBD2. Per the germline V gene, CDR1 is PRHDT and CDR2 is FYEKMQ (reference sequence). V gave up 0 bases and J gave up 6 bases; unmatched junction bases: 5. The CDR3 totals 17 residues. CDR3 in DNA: TGTGCCAGCAGCTTAGGCGTGACTAGCGGGAGTGCCGGGGAGCTGTTTTTT. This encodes CASSLGVTSGSAGELFF.

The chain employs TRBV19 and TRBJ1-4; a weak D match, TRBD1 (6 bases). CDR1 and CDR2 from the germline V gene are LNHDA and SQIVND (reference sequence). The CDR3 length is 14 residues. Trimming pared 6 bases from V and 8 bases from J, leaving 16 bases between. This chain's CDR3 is CASSRNRAEEKLFF. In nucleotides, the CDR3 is TGTGCCAGTAGCCGGAACAGGGCTGAGGAAAAACTGTTTTTT.

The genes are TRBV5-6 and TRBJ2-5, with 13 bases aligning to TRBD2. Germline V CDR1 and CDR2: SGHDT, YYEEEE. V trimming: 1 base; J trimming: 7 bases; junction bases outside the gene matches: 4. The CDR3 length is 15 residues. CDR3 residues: CASSLTSGRAATQYF. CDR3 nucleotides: TGTGCCAGCAGCTTGACTAGCGGGAGGGCTGCGACCCAGTACTTC.